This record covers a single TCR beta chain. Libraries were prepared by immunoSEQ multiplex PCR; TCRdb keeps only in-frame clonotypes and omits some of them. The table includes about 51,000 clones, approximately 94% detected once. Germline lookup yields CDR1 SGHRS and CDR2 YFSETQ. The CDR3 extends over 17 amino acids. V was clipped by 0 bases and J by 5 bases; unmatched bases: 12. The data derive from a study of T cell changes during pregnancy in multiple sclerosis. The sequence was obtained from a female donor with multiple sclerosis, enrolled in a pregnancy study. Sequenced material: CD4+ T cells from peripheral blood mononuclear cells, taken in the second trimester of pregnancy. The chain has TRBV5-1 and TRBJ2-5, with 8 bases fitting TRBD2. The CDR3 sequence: CASSLVGERGWVETQYF. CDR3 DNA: TGCGCCAGCAGCTTGGTTGGCGAGCGGGGGTGGGTGGAGACCCAGTACTTC.